The clone carrying this T cell receptor (beta chain) was seen a few times. Antigen: not known. This sample is drawn from a study of identical twins. Overall study results and limits: With beta out-of-frame sequences, excess sharing by twins was weaker. Zero-insertion results could be subject to partial confounding by invariant MAIT and iNKT cells.

CDR1 and CDR2 from the germline V gene are SGDLS and YYNGEE. V trimming: 2 bases; J trimming: 4 bases; junction bases outside the gene matches: 4. This CDR3 is built from 15 residues. A single record per CDR3 protein comes from TCRdb applying MiXCR to the 5' RACE reads. The repertoire holds under 400,000 distinct CDR3 sequences, with roughly 9% as singletons. This chain connects TRBV9 to TRBJ1-5; TRBD1 matches at 9 bases. The TCR sequence derives from a woman aged 50 to 60 in good health. Sequencing was performed on naive T cells sorted from blood. The CDR3, as DNA: TGTGCCAGCAGCGTCGAAGGACAGGGGAATCAGCCCCAGCATTTT. Protein sequence: CASSVEGQGNQPQHF.